The source of this T cell receptor beta chain is a study of CD8+ T cells in alopecia areata. Overall study findings and caveats: On tofacitinib, scalp and blood still held many of the expanded lesional clones.

Trimming left V 1 base short and J 0 bases short, with 10 bases between. CDR3 length: 15 amino acids. Germline CDR1 reads SGHTA; CDR2 reads FQGNSA. Extracted RNA was reverse transcribed, and the resulting cDNA served as sequencing template. Produced via immunoSEQ multiplex PCR; TCRdb's table is partial and in-frame only. This sample has some 220,000 clones, with 50% to 70% found just once. Treatment meaning: oral pan-JAK inhibitor, 5-10 mg twice daily. PBMCs yielded sorted CD4+ and CD8+ T cells. Remarks on this clone: The antigen remains unidentified. The CDR3 carries no conserved terminal phenylalanine or tryptophan, so it likely arises from a read error.

The sequence came from a human donor with alopecia areata. This chain joins TRBV7-2 and TRBJ2-7; D is possibly TRBD1 (5 bases). Here the sequenced sample was CD4+ T cells sorted from blood, taken at week 4, from a patient treated with tofacitinib. CDR3 sequence (DNA): TGTGCCAGCAGCTTAGGGGGCCAAACCTCCTACGAGCAGTACCTC. Its translation: CASSLGGQTSYEQYL.